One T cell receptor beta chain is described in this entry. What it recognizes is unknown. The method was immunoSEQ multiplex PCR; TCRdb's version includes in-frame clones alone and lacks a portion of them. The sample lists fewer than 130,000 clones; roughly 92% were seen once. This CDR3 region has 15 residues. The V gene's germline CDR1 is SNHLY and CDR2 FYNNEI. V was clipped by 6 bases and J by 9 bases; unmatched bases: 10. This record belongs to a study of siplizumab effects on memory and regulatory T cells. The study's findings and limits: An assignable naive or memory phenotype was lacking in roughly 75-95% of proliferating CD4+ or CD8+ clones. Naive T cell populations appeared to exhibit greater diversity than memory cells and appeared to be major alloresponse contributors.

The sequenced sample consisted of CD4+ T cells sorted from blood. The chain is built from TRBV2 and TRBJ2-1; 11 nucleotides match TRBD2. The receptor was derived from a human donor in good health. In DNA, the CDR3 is TGTGCCAGCAGCCGGAATAGCGGGGGGGTTCCTGAGCAGTTCTTC. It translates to CASSRNSGGVPEQFF.